A single sample gave rise to the 24 T cell receptor beta chains below, sequenced in a study of human T cells and chemical hapten exposure. The sample's time point: patch test 1, 2 weeks after DPC sensitization. Treatment meaning: therapeutic diphenylcyclopropenone sensitization with weekly scalp DPC. In TCRdb, the RACE reads were re-called with MiXCR into one record per CDR3 protein. This sample has over 75,000 distinct CDR3 sequences, with approximately 8% found just once. Specimen: whole blood, collected in connection with sensitization to the hapten diphenylcyclopropenone (DPC). Source of these receptors: a woman aged 25 to 45 with alopecia areata. Some clones in this sample may be carry-over from other donors' samples.

This clonotype was observed many times. The chain has TRBV20-1 and TRBJ1-2, with TRBD1 identical over 8 bases. Germline CDR1 is DFQATT and CDR2 is SNEGSKA (reference sequence). This CDR3 has 12 residues. V gave up 5 bases and J gave up 3 bases; unmatched junction bases: 2. CDR3 residues: CSAPTGDYGYTF. The CDR3 nucleotides are TGCAGTGCTCCGACAGGGGACTATGGCTACACCTTC.

The sample holds many counts of this clonotype. The chain is built from TRBV7-2 and TRBJ1-5, with D tentatively TRBD1 (5 bases). This CDR3 spans 14 amino acids. Germline V gene sequence: CDR1 SGHTA, CDR2 FQGNSA. With 6 bases removed from V and 3 bases from J, the gap between germline ends came to 12 bases. As DNA, the CDR3 is TGTGCCAGCAGATTAACAGGTTCCAATCAGCCCCAGCATTTT. Its translation: CASRLTGSNQPQHF.

The chain recombines TRBV5-1 with TRBJ2-5; 8 positions match TRBD2. The CDR3 extends over 15 amino acids. J lost 1 base, V lost 2 bases, and 4 bases had no gene match. In germline, CDR1 is SGHRS, CDR2 YFSETQ. The CDR3 DNA sequence: TGCGCCAGCAGCTTAACTAGCGGAACCCAAGAGACCCAGTACTTC. Residues: CASSLTSGTQETQYF.

A remark on this clonotype: A clone one base away is much larger, so this may be a read error. V is TRBV27 and J is TRBJ2-3; D not certain. The CDR3 totals 15 residues. CDR1 and CDR2 from the germline V gene are MNHEY and SMNVEV (reference sequence). V lost 5 bases to trimming and J lost 3 bases, with 15 bases between them. The CDR3 bases are TGTGCCAGCAGTCGATGGACCTCACGAACAGATACGCAGTATTTT. It codes for CASSRWTSRTDTQYF.

This clonotype was found many times. The V and J genes are TRBV27 and TRBJ1-5, with D possibly being TRBD1 (6 bases). V was pared by 6 bases and J by 3 bases, with 12 bases between. CDR3 size: 14 residues. CDR1 is MNHEY and CDR2 is SMNVEV in the germline V gene (reference sequence). CDR3 sequence reads: CASRGGASNQPQHF. DNA for the CDR3: TGTGCCAGCAGGGGGGGGGCCTCCAATCAGCCCCAGCATTTT.

The chain joins TRBV3-1 to TRBJ2-3; D call uncertain. Germline CDR1 reads LGHDT; CDR2 reads YNNKEL (reference sequence). The V and J ends lost 3 bases and 1 base respectively, with 5 bases between them. The CDR3 consists of 13 residues. This CDR3 is CASSHSGTDTQYF. CDR3 bases: TGTGCCAGCAGCCATTCAGGCACAGATACGCAGTATTTT.

This clonotype appeared a few times. The V call is TRBV18, the J call TRBJ2-4, with TRBD1 matching over 8 bases. J was trimmed by 2 bases and V by 0 bases; bases with no gene match: 6. Germline V lookup: CDR1 KGHSH, CDR2 LQKENI. The CDR3 totals 17 residues. DNA for the CDR3: TGTGCCAGCTCACCACCAGGACAGGGCAGCTCCAAAAACATTCAGTACTTC. Its translation is CASSPPGQGSSKNIQYF.

This chain joins TRBV7-9 and TRBJ1-2; D call uncertain. Trimming stripped 7 bases from V and 7 bases from J, with 16 bases between. Per germline, CDR1 SEHNR and CDR2 FQNEAQ (reference sequence). The CDR3 loop spans 13 amino acids. The CDR3 loop reads CASNQAGSSGYTF. The CDR3 nucleotides are TGTGCCAGCAACCAGGCTGGGTCCTCTGGCTACACCTTC.

This clonotype was counted many times. The chain is built from TRBV29-1 and TRBJ1-1; D uncertain. The CDR3 is made up of 14 amino acids. In germline, CDR1 is SQVTM, CDR2 ANQGSEA. Trimming removed 1 base from V and 8 bases from J, with 17 bases in between. For the CDR3, the DNA is TGCAGCGTTGAAGGGATGGTCGGAAGAACAGAAGCTTTCTTT. It specifies CSVEGMVGRTEAFF.

There are a few counts of this clonotype. The rearrangement joins TRBV19 to TRBJ2-1; TRBD2 might be the D (6 bases). V was cut by 4 bases and J by 7 bases, with 14 bases left in between. Germline V CDR1 and CDR2: LNHDA, SQIVND (reference sequence). The CDR3 has 14 residues. The CDR3 loop reads CASSNYPGVNEQFF. In DNA form, the CDR3 reads TGTGCCAGTAGTAACTATCCGGGGGTGAATGAGCAGTTCTTC. The full variable domain, rest sourced from reference TRBV19 and TRBJ2-1, is DGGITQSPKYLFRKEGQNVTLSCEQNLNHDAMYWYRQDPGQGLRLIYYSQIVNDFQKGDIAEGYSVSREKKESFPLTVTSAQKNPTAFYLCASSNYPGVNEQFFGPGTRLTVL.

This chain connects TRBV19 to TRBJ1-2; tentative D call: TRBD1 (5 bases). The CDR3 spans 13 residues. Trimming took 5 bases from V and 4 from J, leaving 11 bases between them. From germline, CDR1 is LNHDA and CDR2 SQIVND (reference sequence). The chain's CDR3 is CASSPGTIYGYTF. The CDR3 region has the DNA TGTGCCAGTAGTCCCGGGACCATCTATGGCTACACCTTC.

Many counts were recorded for this clonotype. The chain joins TRBV5-4 to TRBJ2-1, with TRBD2 identical over 8 bases. CDR3 size: 14 residues. V lost 3 bases and J lost 6; bases outside the gene matches: 5. In germline, CDR1 is SGHNT, CDR2 YYREEE (reference sequence). The CDR3 protein is CASSSRGLANEQFF. The CDR3 DNA reads as TGTGCCAGCAGCTCTCGTGGACTAGCCAATGAGCAGTTCTTC. Combining the CDR3 with reference TRBV5-4 and TRBJ2-1 gives the whole variable domain ETGVTQSPTHLIKTRGQQVTLRCSSQSGHNTVSWYQQALGQGPQFIFQYYREEENGRGNFPPRFSGLQFPNYSSELNVNALELDDSALYLCASSSRGLANEQFFGPGTRLTVL.

This clonotype was seen more than once but under ten times. The J gene is TRBJ2-6, the V gene TRBV3-1; D not resolved. Germline CDR1 is LGHDT and CDR2 is YNNKEL (reference sequence). V lost 2 bases and J 0 bases, leaving 5 bases between the germline ends. CDR3 size: 15 residues. CDR3 coding DNA: TGTGCCAGCAGCCAAACCATCTCTGGGGCCAACGTCCTGACTTTC. Translation: CASSQTISGANVLTF.

A word on this clonotype: A clone one base away is much larger, so this may be a read error. The rearrangement joins TRBV29-1 to TRBJ2-7, with D unresolved. V was clipped by 3 bases and J by 4 bases, with 13 bases between them. This CDR3 has 13 residues. The germline V gene has CDR1 SQVTM and CDR2 ANQGSEA. For the CDR3, the DNA is TGCAGCGTTGAGTACTGGTCGGAGTACGAGCAGTACTTC. This codes for CSVEYWSEYEQYF.

This chain joins TRBV7-3 and TRBJ1-1, with D maybe TRBD1 (5 bases). Trimming left V 6 bases short and J 1 base short, with 9 bases between. Germline V gene sequence: CDR1 SGHTA, CDR2 FQGTGA. The CDR3 spans 13 residues. CDR3: CASRGTGNTEAFF. In DNA, the CDR3 is TGTGCCAGCAGGGGTACAGGGAACACTGAAGCTTTCTTT.

This chain uses TRBV19 with TRBJ2-3; D gene uncertain. The V end lost 5 bases, the J end lost 7 bases, and 10 bases lay between the germline ends. Per germline, CDR1 LNHDA and CDR2 SQIVND (reference sequence). This CDR3 region has 12 residues. CDR3: CASSEILNTQYF. CDR3 coding DNA: TGTGCCAGTAGTGAGATCTTAAATACGCAGTATTTT.

This clonotype was seen a few times. The V call is TRBV20-1, the J call TRBJ1-1; tentative D call: TRBD1 (6 bases). V was clipped by 3 bases and J by 6 bases, with 8 bases between them. Germline CDR1 DFQATT, CDR2 SNEGSKA (reference sequence). This CDR3 is built from 11 residues. The CDR3 spells CSARAGAEAFF. In nucleotides, the CDR3 is TGCAGTGCTAGGGCAGGGGCTGAAGCTTTCTTT.

This clonotype was recorded many times. The chain combines TRBV11-2 with TRBJ2-5; 11 positions agree with TRBD1. V shed 5 bases, J shed 3 bases, and the junction held 2 bases outside the gene matches. The CDR3 loop spans 14 amino acids. CDR1 and CDR2 (germline): SGHAT, FQNNGV. This chain's CDR3 is CASSKGQGEETQYF. CDR3 DNA sequence: TGTGCCAGCAGCAAGGGACAGGGGGAAGAGACCCAGTACTTC. The whole variable domain, remainder taken from reference TRBV11-2 and TRBJ2-5, is EAGVAQSPRYKIIEKRQSVAFWCNPISGHATLYWYQQILGQGPKLLIQFQNNGVVDDSQLPKDRFSAERLKGVDSTLKIQPAKLEDSAVYLCASSKGQGEETQYFGPGTRLLVL.

The sample holds a few counts of this clonotype. V and J are TRBV5-1 and TRBJ1-2; 7 nucleotides agree with TRBD1. Germline-derived CDR1 and CDR2 are SGHRS and YFSETQ. There are 14 residues in the CDR3. J was trimmed by 8 bases and V by 4 bases; bases with no gene match: 11. The DNA for the CDR3 is TGCGCCAGCAGCACGCAGGGGGTTCAAGAAGGCTACACCTTC. This codes for CASSTQGVQEGYTF.

V gene TRBV7-9 combines with J gene TRBJ2-7; TRBD1 is a possible D gene (6 bases). The CDR3 length is 15 residues. V lost 6 bases to trimming and J lost 8 bases, with 23 bases between them. CDR1 is SEHNR, CDR2 FQNEAQ, per germline (reference sequence). The CDR3 DNA is TGTGCCAGCAGTTATACTACAGGGCTCCTAGTCCAGCAGTACTTC. Translating it yields CASSYTTGLLVQQYF.

The V and J genes are TRBV20-1 and TRBJ2-3; TRBD2 agrees at 9 bases. Trimming at V came to 0 bases and at J to 0 bases, leaving 1 base not matched to a gene. CDR1 is DFQATT, CDR2 SNEGSKA, per germline (reference sequence). The CDR3 loop spans 15 amino acids. CDR3: CSARDLAGSTDTQYF. The DNA of the CDR3 is TGCAGTGCTAGAGATCTAGCGGGGAGCACAGATACGCAGTATTTT.

This clonotype was seen ten or more times. The rearrangement uses TRBV12-3 or TRBV12-4 and TRBJ1-6; no reliable D call. The CDR3 loop spans 14 amino acids. V lost 6 bases, J lost 13 bases, and 19 bases lay in between. In nucleotides, the CDR3 is TGTGCCAGCAGCTTTAGAGGTCTATGGTCCCCCCTCCACTTT. Translated: CASSFRGLWSPLHF.

This clonotype showed up many times. The gene calls are TRBV2 and TRBJ1-3, with TRBD1 identical over 11 bases. J gave up 2 bases and V 8 bases, and 2 bases lay outside the gene matches. CDR1 SNHLY and CDR2 FYNNEI come from the germline V gene. The length of the CDR3 is 14 residues. The CDR3 sequence: CASVDRGPGNTIYF. CDR3 DNA: TGTGCCAGCGTGGACAGGGGGCCTGGAAACACCATATATTTT.

The sample holds many counts of this clonotype. The rearrangement joins TRBV20-1 to TRBJ1-4; D is unclear. Trimming cost V 6 bases and J 7 bases, with 15 bases left between them. The CDR3 is 13 residues long. Germline CDR1 is DFQATT and CDR2 is SNEGSKA (reference sequence). CDR3 nucleotides: TGCAGTGCCCAGGTGGCTCGCGGTGAAAAACTGTTTTTT. Protein: CSAQVARGEKLFF.